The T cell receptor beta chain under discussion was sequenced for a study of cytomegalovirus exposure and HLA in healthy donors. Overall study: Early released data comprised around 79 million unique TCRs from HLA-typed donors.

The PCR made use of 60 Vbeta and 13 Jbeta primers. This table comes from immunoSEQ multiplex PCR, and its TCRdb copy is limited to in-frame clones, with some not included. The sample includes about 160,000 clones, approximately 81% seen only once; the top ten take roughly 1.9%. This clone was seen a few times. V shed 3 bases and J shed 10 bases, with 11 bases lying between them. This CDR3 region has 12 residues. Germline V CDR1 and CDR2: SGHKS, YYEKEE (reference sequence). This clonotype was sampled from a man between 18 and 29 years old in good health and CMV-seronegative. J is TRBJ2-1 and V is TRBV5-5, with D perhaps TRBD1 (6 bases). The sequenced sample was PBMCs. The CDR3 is CASSSDSREQFF. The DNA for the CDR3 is TGTGCCAGCAGCTCGGACAGCCGGGAGCAGTTCTTC.